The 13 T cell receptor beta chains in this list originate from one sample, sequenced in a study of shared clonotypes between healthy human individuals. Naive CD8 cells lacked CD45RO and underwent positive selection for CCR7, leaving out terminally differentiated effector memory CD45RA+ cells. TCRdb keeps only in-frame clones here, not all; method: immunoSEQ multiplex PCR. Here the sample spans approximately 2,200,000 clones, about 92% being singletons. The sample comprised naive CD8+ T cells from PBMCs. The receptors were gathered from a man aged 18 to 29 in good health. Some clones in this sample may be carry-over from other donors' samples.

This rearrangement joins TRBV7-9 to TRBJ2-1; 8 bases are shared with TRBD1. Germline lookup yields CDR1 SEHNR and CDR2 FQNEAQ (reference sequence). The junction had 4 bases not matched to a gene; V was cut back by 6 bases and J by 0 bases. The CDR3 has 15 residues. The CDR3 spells CASSRTGGSYNEQFF. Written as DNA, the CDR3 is TGTGCCAGCAGTCGTACAGGGGGCTCCTACAATGAGCAGTTCTTC.

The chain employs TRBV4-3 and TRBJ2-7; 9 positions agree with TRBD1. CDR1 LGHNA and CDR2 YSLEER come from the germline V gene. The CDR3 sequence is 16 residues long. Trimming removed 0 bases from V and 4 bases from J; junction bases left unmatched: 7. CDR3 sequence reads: CASSQDRDRVFYEQYF. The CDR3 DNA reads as TGCGCCAGCAGCCAAGATCGGGACAGGGTATTTTACGAGCAGTACTTC.

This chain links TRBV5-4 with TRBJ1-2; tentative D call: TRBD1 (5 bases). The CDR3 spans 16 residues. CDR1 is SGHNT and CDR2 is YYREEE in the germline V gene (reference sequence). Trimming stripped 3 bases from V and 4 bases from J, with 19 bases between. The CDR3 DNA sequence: TGTGCCAGCAGCTCCCGGGGAGGGGCGCGGGTCTATGGCTACACCTTC. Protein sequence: CASSSRGGARVYGYTF.

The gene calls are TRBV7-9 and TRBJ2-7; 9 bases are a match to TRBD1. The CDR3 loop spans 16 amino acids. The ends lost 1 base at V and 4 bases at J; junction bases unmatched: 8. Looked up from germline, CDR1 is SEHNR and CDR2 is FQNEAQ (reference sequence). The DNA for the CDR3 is TGTGCCAGCAGCTTAGGGACAGGGGTGTCACGTTACGAGCAGTACTTC. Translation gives CASSLGTGVSRYEQYF. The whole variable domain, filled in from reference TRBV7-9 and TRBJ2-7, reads DTGVSQNPRHKITKRGQNVTFRCDPISEHNRLYWYRQTLGQGPEFLTYFQNEAQLEKSRLLSDRFSAERPKGSFSTLEIQRTEQGDSAMYLCASSLGTGVSRYEQYFGPGTRLTVT.

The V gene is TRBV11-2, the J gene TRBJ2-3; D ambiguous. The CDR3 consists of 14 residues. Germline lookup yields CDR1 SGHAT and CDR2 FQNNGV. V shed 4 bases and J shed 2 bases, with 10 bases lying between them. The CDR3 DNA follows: TGTGCCAGCAGCTCTAGGACCATCACAGATACGCAGTATTTT. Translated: CASSSRTITDTQYF.

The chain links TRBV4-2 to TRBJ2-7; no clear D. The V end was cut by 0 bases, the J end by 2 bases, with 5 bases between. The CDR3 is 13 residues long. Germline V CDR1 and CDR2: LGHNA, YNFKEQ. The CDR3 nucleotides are TGTGCCAGCAGCCAAGATGCCCCCTACGAGCAGTACTTC. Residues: CASSQDAPYEQYF.

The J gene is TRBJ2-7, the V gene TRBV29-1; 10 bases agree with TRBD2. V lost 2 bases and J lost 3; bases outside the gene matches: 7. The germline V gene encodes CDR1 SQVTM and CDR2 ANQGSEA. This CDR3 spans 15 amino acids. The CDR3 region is CSVEMTSGPYYEQYF. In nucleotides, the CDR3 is TGCAGCGTTGAAATGACTAGCGGGCCGTACTACGAGCAGTACTTC.

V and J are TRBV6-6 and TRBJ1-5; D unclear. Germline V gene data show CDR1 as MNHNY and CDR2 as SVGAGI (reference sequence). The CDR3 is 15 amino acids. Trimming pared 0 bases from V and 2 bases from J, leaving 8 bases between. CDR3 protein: CASSYSPGGNQPQHF. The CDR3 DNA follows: TGTGCCAGCAGTTACTCCCCCGGGGGCAATCAGCCCCAGCATTTT.

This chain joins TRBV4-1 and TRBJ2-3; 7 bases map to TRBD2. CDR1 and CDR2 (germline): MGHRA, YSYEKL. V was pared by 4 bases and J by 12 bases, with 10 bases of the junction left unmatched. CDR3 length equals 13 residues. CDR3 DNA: TGCGCCAGCAGCCTTGCGGGGGACCGAGACCAGTATTTT. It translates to CASSLAGDRDQYF.

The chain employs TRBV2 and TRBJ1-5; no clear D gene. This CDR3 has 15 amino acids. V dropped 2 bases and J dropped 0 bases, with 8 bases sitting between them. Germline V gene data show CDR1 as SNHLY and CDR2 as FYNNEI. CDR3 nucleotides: TGTGCCAGCAGTGAATGGCCAGTTAGCAATCAGCCCCAGCATTTT. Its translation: CASSEWPVSNQPQHF.

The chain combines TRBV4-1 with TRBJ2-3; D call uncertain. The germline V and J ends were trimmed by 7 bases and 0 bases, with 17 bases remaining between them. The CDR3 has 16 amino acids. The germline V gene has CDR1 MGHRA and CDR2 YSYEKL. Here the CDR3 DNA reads TGCGCCAGCATGCCGACCAGTGCCCCTAGCACAGATACGCAGTATTTT. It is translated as CASMPTSAPSTDTQYF.

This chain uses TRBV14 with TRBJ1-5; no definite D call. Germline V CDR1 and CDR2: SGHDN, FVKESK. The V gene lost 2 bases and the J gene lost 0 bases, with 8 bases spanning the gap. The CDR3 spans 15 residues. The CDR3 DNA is TGTGCCAGCAGCCAATTACGGTATAGCAATCAGCCCCAGCATTTT. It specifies CASSQLRYSNQPQHF.

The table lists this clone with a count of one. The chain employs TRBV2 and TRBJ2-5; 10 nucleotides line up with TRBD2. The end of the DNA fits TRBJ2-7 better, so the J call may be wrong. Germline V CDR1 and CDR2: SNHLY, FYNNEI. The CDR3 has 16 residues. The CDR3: CASSERGTSVTYEQYF. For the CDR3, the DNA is TGTGCCAGCAGTGAAAGAGGGACTAGCGTGACCTACGAGCAGTACTTC.